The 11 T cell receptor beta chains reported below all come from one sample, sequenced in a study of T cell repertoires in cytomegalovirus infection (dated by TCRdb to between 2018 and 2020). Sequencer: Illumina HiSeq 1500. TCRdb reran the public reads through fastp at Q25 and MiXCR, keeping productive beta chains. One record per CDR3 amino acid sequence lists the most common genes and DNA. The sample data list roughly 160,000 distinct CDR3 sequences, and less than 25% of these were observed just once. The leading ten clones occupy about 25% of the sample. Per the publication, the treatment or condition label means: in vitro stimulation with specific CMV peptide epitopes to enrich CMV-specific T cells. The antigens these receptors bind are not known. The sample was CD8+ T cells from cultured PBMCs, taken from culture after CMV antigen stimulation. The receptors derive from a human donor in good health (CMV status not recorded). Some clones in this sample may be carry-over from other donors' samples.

The CDR3 sequence is CASSLRHPEAFF. The CDR3 DNA follows: TGTGCCAGCAGTTTAAGACATCCTGAAGCTTTCTTT. This chain links TRBV12-3 or TRBV12-4 with TRBJ1-1, with D uncertain. The CDR3 is made up of 12 amino acids. V gave up 2 bases and J gave up 6 bases, with 7 bases separating them.

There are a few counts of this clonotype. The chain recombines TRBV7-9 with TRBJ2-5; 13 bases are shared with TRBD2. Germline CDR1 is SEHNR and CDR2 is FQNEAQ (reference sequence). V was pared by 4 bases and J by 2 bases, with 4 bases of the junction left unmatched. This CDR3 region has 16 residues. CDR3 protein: CASSSRLAGGQETQYF. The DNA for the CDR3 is TGTGCCAGCAGCTCCCGACTAGCGGGGGGACAAGAGACCCAGTACTTC.

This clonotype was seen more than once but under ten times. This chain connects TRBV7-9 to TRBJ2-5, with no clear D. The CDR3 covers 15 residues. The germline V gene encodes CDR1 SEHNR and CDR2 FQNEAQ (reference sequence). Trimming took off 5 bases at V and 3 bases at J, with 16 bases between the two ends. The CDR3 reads CASSTWTEPKETQYF. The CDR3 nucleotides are TGTGCCAGCAGCACGTGGACGGAACCCAAAGAGACCCAGTACTTC. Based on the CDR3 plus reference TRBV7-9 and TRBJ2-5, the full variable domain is DTGVSQNPRHKITKRGQNVTFRCDPISEHNRLYWYRQTLGQGPEFLTYFQNEAQLEKSRLLSDRFSAERPKGSFSTLEIQRTEQGDSAMYLCASSTWTEPKETQYFGPGTRLLVL.

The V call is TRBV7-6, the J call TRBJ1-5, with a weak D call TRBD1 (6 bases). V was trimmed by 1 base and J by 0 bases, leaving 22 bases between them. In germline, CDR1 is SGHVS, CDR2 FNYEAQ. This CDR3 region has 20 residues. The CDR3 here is CASSLGTVGPTSFSNQPQHF. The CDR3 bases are TGTGCCAGCAGCTTAGGGACAGTGGGCCCCACCAGTTTTAGCAATCAGCCCCAGCATTTT.

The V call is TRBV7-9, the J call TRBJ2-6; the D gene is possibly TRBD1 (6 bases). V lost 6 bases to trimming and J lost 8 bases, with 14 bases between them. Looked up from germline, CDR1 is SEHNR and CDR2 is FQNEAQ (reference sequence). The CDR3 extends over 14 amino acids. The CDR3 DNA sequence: TGTGCCAGCAGGACAGGTGGCGCGACCAACGTCCTGACTTTC. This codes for CASRTGGATNVLTF.

CDR3 nucleotides: TGTGCCAGCAGCCCCGGGATGATGGCGGGGGAGCTGTTTTTT. This sequence encodes CASSPGMMAGELFF. The rearrangement joins TRBV6-2 or TRBV6-3 to TRBJ2-2; D is perhaps TRBD2 (5 bases). In germline, CDR1 is MNHEY, CDR2 SVGEGT. V gave up 6 bases and J gave up 8 bases, with 16 bases separating them. The CDR3 is 14 residues long.

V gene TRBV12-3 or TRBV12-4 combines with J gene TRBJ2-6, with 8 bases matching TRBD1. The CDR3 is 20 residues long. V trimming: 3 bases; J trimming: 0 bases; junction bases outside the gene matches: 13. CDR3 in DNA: TGTGCCAGCAGTTTGTCCAGGGGGCAGTTCTACGTCTCTGGGGCCAACGTCCTGACTTTC. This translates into CASSLSRGQFYVSGANVLTF.

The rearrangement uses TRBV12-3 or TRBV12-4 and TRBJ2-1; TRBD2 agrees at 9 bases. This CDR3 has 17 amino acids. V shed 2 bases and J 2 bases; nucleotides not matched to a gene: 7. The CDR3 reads CASSLPYAGGTYNEQFF. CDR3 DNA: TGTGCCAGCAGTTTACCGTACGCGGGGGGGACCTACAATGAGCAGTTCTTC.

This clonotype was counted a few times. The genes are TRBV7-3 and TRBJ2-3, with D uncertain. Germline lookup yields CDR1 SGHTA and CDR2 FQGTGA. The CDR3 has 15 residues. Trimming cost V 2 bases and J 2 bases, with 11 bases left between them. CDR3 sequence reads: CASSLRPYFTDTQYF. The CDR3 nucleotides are TGTGCCAGCAGCTTACGACCCTACTTCACAGATACGCAGTATTTT.

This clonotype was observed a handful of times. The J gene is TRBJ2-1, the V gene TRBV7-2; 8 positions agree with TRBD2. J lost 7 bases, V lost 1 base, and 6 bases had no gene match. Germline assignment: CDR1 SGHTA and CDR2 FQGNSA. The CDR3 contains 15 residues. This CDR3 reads CASSLGRRGGNEQFF. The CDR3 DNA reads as TGTGCCAGCAGCTTAGGTCGTCGGGGGGGGAATGAGCAGTTCTTC.

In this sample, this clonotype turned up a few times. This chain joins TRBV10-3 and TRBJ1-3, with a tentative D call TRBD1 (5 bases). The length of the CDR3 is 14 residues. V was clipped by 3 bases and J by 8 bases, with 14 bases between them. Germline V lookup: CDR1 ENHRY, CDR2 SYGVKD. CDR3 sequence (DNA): TGTGCCATCAGTGACCAAAGCGGGGCGGACACCATATATTTT. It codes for CAISDQSGADTIYF.